These 28 T cell receptor beta chains share one sample of origin, sequenced in a study of cytomegalovirus exposure and HLA in healthy donors. Primers: 60 Vbeta forward and 13 Jbeta reverse. TCRdb's copy holds only in-frame clones and misses some; the assay was immunoSEQ multiplex PCR. Of hundreds of thousands of clones in the sample, 83% are singletons; the top ten hold just over 1.4%. The sample was PBMCs. These receptors were taken from a girl aged 5 to 17 in good health and CMV-seronegative.

The rearrangement links TRBV27 to TRBJ1-2; D may be TRBD1 (6 bases). Germline loops: CDR1 MNHEY, CDR2 SMNVEV (reference sequence). There are 14 residues in the CDR3. V lost 6 bases, J lost 4 bases, and 15 bases lay in between. CDR3 residues: CASSRGPGPYGYTF. The CDR3 DNA reads as TGTGCCAGCAGCAGGGGACCGGGACCCTATGGCTACACCTTC.

The J gene is TRBJ1-1, the V gene TRBV2; D unclear. This CDR3 region has 15 residues. The V end was cut by 2 bases, the J end by 1 base, with 11 bases between. Germline CDR1 reads SNHLY; CDR2 reads FYNNEI. CDR3 sequence reads: CASSETELSNTEAFF. CDR3 sequence (DNA): TGTGCCAGCAGTGAAACGGAGCTCTCGAACACTGAAGCTTTCTTT. Together with reference TRBV2 and TRBJ1-1, the CDR3 gives the full variable domain: EPEVTQTPSHQVTQMGQEVILRCVPISNHLYFYWYRQILGQKVEFLVSFYNNEISEKSEIFDDQFSVERPDGSNFTLKIRSTKLEDSAMYFCASSETELSNTEAFFGQGTRLTVV.

This clone has a handful of counts. This chain joins TRBV5-1 and TRBJ2-7; 12 bases fit TRBD1. The CDR3 consists of 16 residues. V lost 4 bases and J lost 7; bases outside the gene matches: 12. Germline CDR1 SGHRS, CDR2 YFSETQ. Written as DNA, the CDR3 is TGCGCCAGCAGCCCTTATGGGGGACAGGGGGCTGGGGAGCAGTACTTC. Amino acids: CASSPYGGQGAGEQYF. The complete variable domain, with remaining parts taken from reference TRBV5-1 and TRBJ2-7, reads KAGVTQTPRYLIKTRGQQVTLSCSPISGHRSVSWYQQTPGQGLQFLFEYFSETQRNKGNFPGRFSGRQFSNSRSEMNVSTLELGDSALYLCASSPYGGQGAGEQYFGPGTRLTVT.

The rearrangement joins TRBV7-9 to TRBJ2-1; 7 nucleotides match TRBD2. The CDR3 is made up of 11 amino acids. Germline trimming cut 6 bases from V and 15 bases from J; bases unmatched to any gene: 8. Germline lookup yields CDR1 SEHNR and CDR2 FQNEAQ (reference sequence). Here the CDR3 reads CASSSGTTPFF. For the CDR3, the DNA is TGTGCCAGCAGTTCCGGGACTACGCCGTTCTTC.

The V and J genes are TRBV27 and TRBJ1-1; D may be TRBD1 (5 bases). V was shortened by 2 bases and J by 1 base, with 5 bases between the two germline ends. Germline CDR1 and CDR2: MNHEY and SMNVEV (reference sequence). This CDR3 has 13 residues. CDR3 region: CASSLQGNTEAFF. CDR3 bases: TGTGCCAGCAGTTTACAGGGGAACACTGAAGCTTTCTTT.

The chain couples TRBV7-9 to TRBJ2-1, with D perhaps matching TRBD1 (6 bases). Deletions cut 6 bases from V and 5 bases from J, with 11 bases between. The CDR3 is 13 residues long. Germline V lookup: CDR1 SEHNR, CDR2 FQNEAQ (reference sequence). CDR3: CASSSWTDNEQFF. The CDR3 region has the DNA TGTGCCAGCAGTTCCTGGACAGACAATGAGCAGTTCTTC.

CDR3 DNA: TGTGCCAGCAGCGTTACTAGCGGGACCTACAATGAGCAGTTCTTC. It specifies CASSVTSGTYNEQFF. V is TRBV7-9 and J is TRBJ2-1; 10 bases align to TRBD2. The germline gives CDR1 SEHNR, CDR2 FQNEAQ (reference sequence). The V gene end was trimmed by 5 bases and the J gene end by 2 bases; junction bases not matched to a gene: 3. This CDR3 has 15 amino acids.

This chain joins TRBV14 and TRBJ1-2; tentatively, D is TRBD1 (5 bases). CDR3 length: 14 amino acids. The V gene lost 6 bases and the J gene lost 2 bases, with 13 bases spanning the gap. Germline values: CDR1 SGHDN, CDR2 FVKESK. Here the CDR3 reads CASSPQTANYGYTF. CDR3 nucleotides: TGTGCCAGCAGTCCCCAGACAGCGAACTATGGCTACACCTTC.

This chain links TRBV19 with TRBJ2-1, with D tentatively TRBD2 (6 bases). Germline CDR1 reads LNHDA; CDR2 reads SQIVND (reference sequence). The CDR3 is 15 residues long. V was clipped by 4 bases and J by 5 bases, with 15 bases between them. The DNA of the CDR3 is TGTGCCAGTAGTACTTCCCGAGCGGGTCACAATGAGCAGTTCTTC. It encodes CASSTSRAGHNEQFF. Together with reference TRBV19 and TRBJ2-1, the CDR3 gives the full variable domain: DGGITQSPKYLFRKEGQNVTLSCEQNLNHDAMYWYRQDPGQGLRLIYYSQIVNDFQKGDIAEGYSVSREKKESFPLTVTSAQKNPTAFYLCASSTSRAGHNEQFFGPGTRLTVL.

The genes are TRBV11-2 and TRBJ2-1; D remains unclear. The ends were cut back, 5 bases at V and 3 bases at J, with 11 bases in the middle. The CDR3 runs to 14 residues. Germline V CDR1 and CDR2: SGHAT, FQNNGV. CDR3 region: CASSTNRNYNEQFF. As DNA, the CDR3 is TGTGCCAGCAGCACGAACAGAAACTACAATGAGCAGTTCTTC.

The chain carries TRBV19 and TRBJ2-2, with a weak D call TRBD1 (6 bases). The V end was cut by 9 bases, the J end by 2 bases, with 13 bases between. There are 14 residues in the CDR3. Germline CDR1 is LNHDA and CDR2 is SQIVND (reference sequence). The chain's CDR3 is CASSTGYNTGELFF. CDR3 nucleotide sequence: TGTGCCAGCTCGACAGGATACAACACCGGGGAGCTGTTTTTT.

The rearrangement joins TRBV13 to TRBJ1-3, with D perhaps matching TRBD1 (5 bases). This CDR3 is 15 amino acids long. V shed 1 base and J shed 3 bases, with 10 bases lying between them. Germline CDR1 and CDR2: PRHDT and FYEKMQ (reference sequence). As DNA, the CDR3 is TGTGCCAGCAGCTTAGTAGGGCAGGGTGGAAACACCATATATTTT. As protein: CASSLVGQGGNTIYF.

The chain links TRBV5-6 to TRBJ2-2, with D possibly being TRBD2 (5 bases). The CDR3 consists of 15 residues. V was trimmed by 4 bases and J by 4 bases, leaving 14 bases between them. From germline, CDR1 is SGHDT and CDR2 YYEEEE. CDR3 in amino acids: CASSRDDFPTGELFF. CDR3 in DNA: TGTGCCAGCAGCCGGGATGACTTTCCCACCGGGGAGCTGTTTTTT.

The gene calls are TRBV23-1 and TRBJ1-4, with TRBD1 identical over 8 bases. TRBV23-1 is designated an ORF whose function remains uncertain. The V segment lost 2 bases and the J segment 8 bases; nucleotides outside the gene matches: 7. The CDR3 runs to 15 residues. CDR3 nucleotides: TGCGCCAGCAGTCAACCGGACAGGGATAGGGAAAAACTGTTTTTT. This codes for CASSQPDRDREKLFF.

V usage is TRBV7-2 and J usage is TRBJ1-3; D is possibly TRBD1 (6 bases). Trimming removed 2 bases at V and 7 bases at J, with 18 bases between. Germline V gene lookup returns CDR1 SGHTA and CDR2 FQGNSA. This CDR3 has 16 residues. CDR3 DNA sequence: TGTGCCAGCAGCTTATCGGGGACCTCCCAGGGGAACACCATATATTTT. Translated, it gives CASSLSGTSQGNTIYF.

The chain joins TRBV5-1 to TRBJ2-5; D unresolved. The CDR3 has 12 amino acids. Trimming removed 4 bases from V and 0 bases from J, with 4 bases in between. Germline V lookup: CDR1 SGHRS, CDR2 YFSETQ. CDR3 residues: CASSPYQETQYF. The CDR3 region has the DNA TGCGCCAGCAGCCCGTACCAAGAGACCCAGTACTTC.

There are a few counts of this clone. The chain combines TRBV7-9 with TRBJ1-1; TRBD1 matches 9 bases. In germline, CDR1 is SEHNR, CDR2 FQNEAQ (reference sequence). The junction had 7 bases not matched to a gene; V was cut back by 3 bases and J by 5 bases. CDR3 length: 15 residues. The CDR3 DNA reads as TGTGCCAGCAGCTTGGGGACAGGGATCGGAACTGAAGCTTTCTTT. It is translated as CASSLGTGIGTEAFF.

The chain uses TRBV18 and TRBJ2-3; the match to TRBD2 covers 11 bases. V was pared by 6 bases and J by 5 bases, with 16 bases of the junction left unmatched. The CDR3 runs 18 residues. The germline gives CDR1 KGHSH, CDR2 LQKENI. The CDR3 sequence: CASSRLAGRGHTKDTQYF. The CDR3 nucleotides read TGTGCCAGCTCTCGACTAGCGGGACGAGGACACACAAAAGATACGCAGTATTTT.

Only a few counts were recorded for this clone. V gene TRBV6-6 combines with J gene TRBJ1-3; 7 nucleotides line up with TRBD1. Looked up from germline, CDR1 is MNHNY and CDR2 is SVGAGI (reference sequence). The J segment lost 4 bases and the V segment lost 8 bases, leaving 2 bases of the junction unmatched. There are 12 residues in the CDR3. The CDR3 DNA sequence: TGTGCCAGCGGGGGACAGGGAAACACCATATATTTT. Encoded protein: CASGGQGNTIYF.

This clone has just a few counts. The chain employs TRBV6-6 and TRBJ1-4; TRBD1 might be the D (5 bases). There are 14 residues in the CDR3. Germline CDR1 is MNHNY and CDR2 is SVGAGI (reference sequence). V was cut by 8 bases and J by 15 bases, with 25 bases left in between. CDR3 nucleotides: TGTGCCAGCGAACCCTCGCCTCCCCCGAGCAGGGTGTTTTTT. Its protein product is CASEPSPPPSRVFF.

The CDR3 here is CASSQRQGASGELFF. The CDR3 bases are TGCGCCAGCAGCCAGAGACAGGGGGCGTCCGGGGAGCTGTTTTTT. The chain employs TRBV4-3 and TRBJ2-2; TRBD1 agrees at 10 bases. The CDR3 is 15 amino acids. Per germline, CDR1 LGHNA and CDR2 YSLEER. V was clipped by 3 bases and J by 6 bases; unmatched bases: 4.

The gene calls are TRBV2 and TRBJ1-5; no reliable D call. From germline, CDR1 is SNHLY and CDR2 FYNNEI. The CDR3 totals 14 residues. The ends were cut back, 5 bases at V and 3 bases at J, with 11 bases in the middle. The CDR3 protein is CASSPLTPNQPQHF. The CDR3 nucleotides are TGTGCCAGCAGTCCGCTCACACCCAATCAGCCCCAGCATTTT. Variable domain in full (rest from reference TRBV2 and TRBJ1-5): EPEVTQTPSHQVTQMGQEVILRCVPISNHLYFYWYRQILGQKVEFLVSFYNNEISEKSEIFDDQFSVERPDGSNFTLKIRSTKLEDSAMYFCASSPLTPNQPQHFGDGTRLSIL.

This rearrangement joins TRBV28 to TRBJ1-2; tentatively, D is TRBD1 (5 bases). Germline CDR1 is MDHEN and CDR2 is SYDVKM. The CDR3 has 15 amino acids. V gave up 6 bases and J gave up 0 bases, with 14 bases separating them. CDR3 protein: CASRVQDLANYGYTF. As DNA, the CDR3 is TGTGCCAGCAGGGTACAGGACCTAGCTAACTATGGCTACACCTTC.

The chain joins TRBV19 to TRBJ1-1; the D is unclear. CDR1 LNHDA and CDR2 SQIVND come from the germline V gene (reference sequence). Between the trimmed V and J ends, which lost 1 base and 0 bases, there was a span of 15 bases. The CDR3 consists of 17 residues. The CDR3 spells CASSIGLGGPMNTEAFF. Here the CDR3 DNA reads TGTGCCAGTAGTATAGGCCTCGGAGGGCCTATGAACACTGAAGCTTTCTTT.

The rearrangement joins TRBV2 to TRBJ2-3; TRBD1 matches at 11 bases. Per the germline V gene, CDR1 is SNHLY and CDR2 is FYNNEI. The length of the CDR3 is 15 residues. V was pared by 6 bases and J by 3 bases, with 5 bases of the junction left unmatched. Here the CDR3 reads CASRRGQGATDTQYF. The CDR3 DNA follows: TGTGCCAGCAGGCGCGGACAGGGGGCTACAGATACGCAGTATTTT. The variable domain in full, completed from reference TRBV2 and TRBJ2-3, reads EPEVTQTPSHQVTQMGQEVILRCVPISNHLYFYWYRQILGQKVEFLVSFYNNEISEKSEIFDDQFSVERPDGSNFTLKIRSTKLEDSAMYFCASRRGQGATDTQYFGPGTRLTVL.

The chain employs TRBV19 and TRBJ1-5; 10 nucleotides align to TRBD1. The CDR3 loop spans 15 amino acids. V shed 6 bases, J shed 6 bases, and the junction held 8 bases outside the gene matches. Germline V lookup: CDR1 LNHDA, CDR2 SQIVND (reference sequence). The CDR3 sequence is CASRLGQGMGQPQHF. DNA of the CDR3: TGTGCCAGTAGGTTGGGACAGGGGATGGGTCAGCCCCAGCATTTT.

In this sample, this clone turned up a few times. V usage is TRBV6-1 and J usage is TRBJ2-7, with 8 bases matching TRBD1. This CDR3 comprises 15 residues. Germline-derived CDR1 and CDR2 are MNHNS and SASEGT. V trimming: 2 bases; J trimming: 5 bases; junction bases outside the gene matches: 8. CDR3 DNA sequence: TGTGCCAGCAGTGAACTCCAGGGGGCAAGCCACGAGCAGTACTTC. Encoded protein: CASSELQGASHEQYF.

CDR3 protein: CASSASRGVTAYEQYF. The CDR3 nucleotides read TGTGCCAGCAGTGCCTCCCGCGGGGTCACAGCCTACGAGCAGTACTTC. This sequence joins TRBV27 and TRBJ2-7; weak D call: TRBD2 (6 bases). Germline V gives CDR1 MNHEY, CDR2 SMNVEV (reference sequence). The germline V and J ends were trimmed by 5 bases and 2 bases, with 19 bases remaining between them. The CDR3 is 16 residues long.